These 27 T cell receptor beta chains were all obtained from the same sample, sequenced in a study of T-cell memory formation after mild COVID-19. Each CDR3 protein gets one entry after TCRdb re-called the 5' RACE reads with MiXCR. Here the sample spans tens of thousands of distinct CDR3 sequences, 12% being singletons. The sequencing input was PBMCs or a T cell subset sorted from them (not recorded which). The receptor source for this set is a young man who had mild COVID-19 (a few samples of this study predate the infection). Cell type and time point are not known.

The chain has TRBV9 and TRBJ2-3; TRBD2 agrees at 10 bases. The ends lost 3 bases at V and 7 bases at J; junction bases unmatched: 5. CDR3 length equals 14 residues. Germline values: CDR1 SGDLS, CDR2 YYNGEE. CDR3 sequence (DNA): TGTGCCAGCAGCGGAAGCGGGGGGGCACATACGCAGTATTTT. Translated, it gives CASSGSGGAHTQYF.

This clonotype was picked up a small number of times. V gene TRBV6-2 or TRBV6-3 combines with J gene TRBJ2-7, with D possibly matching TRBD1 (6 bases). The V and J ends lost 6 bases and 5 bases respectively, with 20 bases between them. Germline CDR1 and CDR2: MNHEY and SVGEGT. The CDR3 is 15 residues long. CDR3: CASSTGSWHLDEQYV. The CDR3 nucleotides are TGTGCCAGCAGCACAGGGTCGTGGCACTTGGACGAGCAGTACGTC.

This clonotype was seen only a few times. The chain joins TRBV7-6 to TRBJ2-1; perhaps D is TRBD1 or TRBD2 (6 bases each). This CDR3 comprises 15 residues. Germline CDR1 and CDR2: SGHVS and FNYEAQ. The V end lost 1 base, the J end lost 7 bases, and 14 bases lay between the germline ends. The CDR3 bases are TGTGCCAGCAGCTTAGAGGGGGGCAGGGAAAATGAGCAGTTCTTC. Amino acid sequence: CASSLEGGRENEQFF.

This clonotype was counted at least ten times. The chain couples TRBV10-3 to TRBJ2-3; 7 positions agree with TRBD1. Germline V gene data show CDR1 as ENHRY and CDR2 as SYGVKD. With V trimmed by 6 bases and J by 3 bases, 6 bases remained unmatched. The CDR3 has 14 residues. The CDR3 nucleotides read TGTGCCATCAGCGACAGGGAAGAAACAGATACGCAGTATTTT. This codes for CAISDREETDTQYF.

This clonotype was picked up many times. J is TRBJ1-6 and V is TRBV4-2; D ambiguous. V dropped 0 bases and J dropped 10 bases, with 13 bases sitting between them. Germline V lookup: CDR1 LGHNA, CDR2 YNFKEQ. The CDR3 runs to 15 residues. The CDR3 spells CASSQDVLRGSPLHF. CDR3 coding DNA: TGTGCCAGCAGCCAAGACGTCCTTCGGGGATCACCCCTCCACTTT.

The chain employs TRBV28 and TRBJ1-3; no firm D call. V lost 6 bases, J lost 0 bases, and 12 bases lay in between. The CDR3 extends over 15 amino acids. Per the germline V gene, CDR1 is MDHEN and CDR2 is SYDVKM. CDR3 DNA: TGTGCCAGCAGCCTTTCGGGGATCTCTGGAAACACCATATATTTT. This encodes CASSLSGISGNTIYF. The full variable domain, with the rest looked up from reference TRBV28 and TRBJ1-3, is DVKVTQSSRYLVKRTGEKVFLECVQDMDHENMFWYRQDPGLGLRLIYFSYDVKMKEKGDIPEGYSVSREKKERFSLILESASTNQTSMYLCASSLSGISGNTIYFGEGSWLTVV.

In this sample, this clonotype turned up a few times. At one of its ends the junction is not consistent with the germline gene, which may arise from a read error. The V and J genes are TRBV6-2 or TRBV6-3 and TRBJ2-5, with D hard to call. The CDR3 is 11 amino acids. Germline lookup yields CDR1 MNHEY and CDR2 SVGEGT. The CDR3 sequence: CASSYSRTVDF. The CDR3 region has the DNA TGTGCCAGCAGTTACTCTAGGACGGTGGACTTC.

This clonotype was detected only a few times. The genes are TRBV20-1 and TRBJ1-2; 10 bases fit TRBD1. CDR1 and CDR2 (germline): DFQATT, SNEGSKA (reference sequence). This CDR3 comprises 16 residues. V lost 3 bases and J lost 1; bases outside the gene matches: 8. The CDR3 here is CSASGGTGVVNYGYTF. CDR3 DNA: TGCAGTGCTAGCGGCGGGACAGGGGTTGTTAACTATGGCTACACCTTC.

By share, this clonotype ranks as medium-sized. This chain connects TRBV18 to TRBJ2-2, with unresolved D. Trimming stripped 2 bases from V and 3 bases from J, with 4 bases between. Germline CDR1 and CDR2: KGHSH and LQKENI. CDR3 size: 13 residues. CDR3 in amino acids: CASSPGYTGELFF. CDR3 in DNA: TGTGCCAGCTCACCAGGGTACACCGGGGAGCTGTTTTTT. Using reference TRBV18 and TRBJ2-2 for the parts outside the CDR3, the full variable domain is NAGVMQNPRHLVRRRGQEARLRCSPMKGHSHVYWYRQLPEEGLKFMVYLQKENIIDESGMPKERFSAEFPKEGPSILRIQQVVRGDSAAYFCASSPGYTGELFFGEGSRLTVL.

The genes are TRBV28 and TRBJ2-7; tentatively, D is TRBD1 (6 bases). The V gene's germline CDR1 is MDHEN and CDR2 SYDVKM. The V end was cut by 6 bases, the J end by 0 bases, with 9 bases between. The CDR3 has 13 residues. The CDR3 loop reads CASSKDSSYEQYV. CDR3 in DNA: TGTGCCAGCAGCAAGGACAGCTCCTACGAGCAGTACGTC.

This clonotype showed up just a few times. The chain links TRBV20-1 to TRBJ2-5; D ambiguous. The V and J ends lost 1 base and 2 bases respectively, with 5 bases between them. The CDR3 covers 12 residues. Germline loops: CDR1 DFQATT, CDR2 SNEGSKA (reference sequence). CDR3 sequence: CSARAGQETQYF. As DNA, the CDR3 is TGCAGTGCTAGAGCGGGTCAAGAGACCCAGTACTTC.

This clonotype was observed a handful of times. The chain recombines TRBV13 with TRBJ1-2; D is undetermined. Germline-derived CDR1 and CDR2 are PRHDT and FYEKMQ (reference sequence). This CDR3 spans 15 amino acids. The V gene lost 1 base and the J gene lost 0 bases, with 9 bases spanning the gap. CDR3 bases: TGTGCCAGCAGCTTAGATGGTCCGGCTAACTATGGCTACACCTTC. It codes for CASSLDGPANYGYTF.

This clonotype has more than one count but fewer than ten. The rearrangement links TRBV6-2 or TRBV6-3 to TRBJ2-2, with TRBD2 matching over 8 bases. The CDR3 has 15 amino acids. The ends lost 6 bases at V and 5 bases at J; junction bases unmatched: 8. Germline assignment: CDR1 MNHEY and CDR2 SVGEGT. As DNA, the CDR3 is TGTGCCAGCAGGAGTTGGCGGGGGGAGACCGGGGAGCTGTTTTTT. Its translation is CASRSWRGETGELFF.

This clonotype appeared many times. The chain joins TRBV12-3 or TRBV12-4 to TRBJ1-1; D ambiguous. The CDR3 covers 11 residues. Trimming removed 6 bases at V and 9 bases at J, with 11 bases between. The CDR3 DNA sequence: TGTGCCAGCAGCCGAAACCTAAAAGCTTTCTTT. This sequence encodes CASSRNLKAFF.

This clonotype showed up many times. The J gene is TRBJ2-3, the V gene TRBV5-1; D unresolved. This CDR3 comprises 15 residues. Germline V gene data show CDR1 as SGHRS and CDR2 as YFSETQ. Trimming removed 0 bases at V and 4 bases at J, with 12 bases between. CDR3 residues: CASSLGLTAADTQYF. The CDR3 DNA reads as TGCGCCAGCAGCTTGGGACTTACGGCGGCAGATACGCAGTATTTT.

At least ten counts were recorded for this clonotype. This chain uses TRBV3-1 with TRBJ2-1; no firm D call. The V gene lost 1 base and the J gene lost 9 bases, with 19 bases spanning the gap. The germline gives CDR1 LGHDT, CDR2 YNNKEL (reference sequence). The CDR3 covers 16 residues. The CDR3 DNA is TGTGCCAGCAGCCAAGTGACCGGAGAGAACTCGGGTGAGCAGTTCTTC. Translation: CASSQVTGENSGEQFF.

This clonotype was seen a handful of times. The V and J genes are TRBV7-3 and TRBJ2-2, with 8 bases matching TRBD1. From germline, CDR1 is SGHTA and CDR2 FQGTGA. Losses at the gene ends were 5 bases for V and 4 bases for J; bases not matched to a gene: 12. The CDR3 length is 17 residues. The CDR3 here is CASSPWSSGTGTGELFF. In DNA form, the CDR3 reads TGTGCCAGCAGCCCCTGGTCTTCCGGGACAGGCACCGGGGAGCTGTTTTTT.

In this sample, this clonotype turned up many times. The genes are TRBV12-3 or TRBV12-4 and TRBJ2-1, with TRBD2 identical over 10 bases. CDR3 length equals 12 residues. Germline trimming cut 4 bases from V and 12 bases from J; bases unmatched to any gene: 3. The CDR3 bases are TGTGCCAGCAGTTCCCGACTAGCGGGGCAGTTCTTC. It yields the protein CASSSRLAGQFF.

The rearrangement links TRBV6-2 or TRBV6-3 to TRBJ1-5; weak D call: TRBD1 (5 bases). Germline values: CDR1 MNHEY, CDR2 SVGEGT. The V gene lost 2 bases and the J gene lost 7 bases, with 12 bases spanning the gap. The CDR3 has 14 amino acids. CDR3 in amino acids: CASSYGAPNQPQHF. Written as DNA, the CDR3 is TGTGCCAGCAGTTACGGGGCCCCCAACCAGCCCCAGCATTTT.

This rearrangement joins TRBV5-1 to TRBJ2-3; 9 nucleotides line up with TRBD1. Germline V gene data show CDR1 as SGHRS and CDR2 as YFSETQ. The trim removed 3 bases at V and 3 bases at J, leaving 8 bases unmatched. This CDR3 region has 16 residues. CDR3 coding DNA: TGCGCCAGCAGCTCTGAGGCAGGACAGGGGACAGATACGCAGTATTTT. Translation gives CASSSEAGQGTDTQYF.

This sequence joins TRBV7-2 and TRBJ1-5; D perhaps matches TRBD1 (5 bases). Germline V gene data show CDR1 as SGHTA and CDR2 as FQGNSA. The V end lost 6 bases, the J end lost 7 bases, and 13 bases lay between the germline ends. There are 13 residues in the CDR3. The CDR3 sequence: CASSSQGDQPQHF. CDR3 sequence (DNA): TGTGCCAGCAGTTCCCAGGGTGACCAGCCCCAGCATTTT. Looking up the rest from reference TRBV7-2 and TRBJ1-5 gives the full variable domain: GAGVSQSPSNKVTEKGKDVELRCDPISGHTALYWYRQSLGQGLEFLIYFQGNSAPDKSGLPSDRFSAERTGGSVSTLTIQRTQQEDSAVYLCASSSQGDQPQHFGDGTRLSIL.

Many counts were recorded for this clonotype. This chain connects TRBV5-1 to TRBJ1-4; no clear D. The V end was cut by 0 bases, the J end by 8 bases, with 14 bases between. This CDR3 has 15 residues. Germline loops: CDR1 SGHRS, CDR2 YFSETQ. The DNA for the CDR3 is TGCGCCAGCAGCTTGGGACTAGGAGAGGGAGAAAAACTGTTTTTT. Translation gives CASSLGLGEGEKLFF. Together with reference TRBV5-1 and TRBJ1-4, the CDR3 gives the full variable domain: KAGVTQTPRYLIKTRGQQVTLSCSPISGHRSVSWYQQTPGQGLQFLFEYFSETQRNKGNFPGRFSGRQFSNSRSEMNVSTLELGDSALYLCASSLGLGEGEKLFFGSGTQLSVL.

This clonotype was counted a few times. The genes are TRBV6-2 or TRBV6-3 and TRBJ2-1; 9 bases align to TRBD2. CDR1 MNHEY and CDR2 SVGEGT come from the germline V gene. V trimming: 1 base; J trimming: 8 bases; junction bases outside the gene matches: 6. The CDR3 is 15 residues long. The CDR3 loop reads CASSYYRRGGDEQFF. The CDR3 nucleotides read TGTGCCAGCAGTTACTACCGGCGGGGGGGCGATGAGCAGTTCTTC.

At least ten counts were recorded for this clonotype. The V and J genes are TRBV28 and TRBJ2-5; TRBD1 aligns across 10 bases. This CDR3 comprises 16 residues. Germline values: CDR1 MDHEN, CDR2 SYDVKM. Trimming removed 5 bases from V and 2 bases from J; junction bases left unmatched: 8. CDR3 residues: CASSRDRGNLQETQYF. The CDR3 coding sequence is TGTGCCAGCAGTCGGGACAGGGGAAACCTACAAGAGACCCAGTACTTC. The full variable domain, in which reference TRBV28 and TRBJ2-5 provide the parts outside the CDR3, is DVKVTQSSRYLVKRTGEKVFLECVQDMDHENMFWYRQDPGLGLRLIYFSYDVKMKEKGDIPEGYSVSREKKERFSLILESASTNQTSMYLCASSRDRGNLQETQYFGPGTRLLVL.

This sequence joins TRBV6-1 and TRBJ2-1, with 7 bases matching TRBD1. Germline CDR1 MNHNS, CDR2 SASEGT. This CDR3 has 17 residues. The junction had 16 bases not matched to a gene; V was cut back by 6 bases and J by 5 bases. Here the CDR3 reads CASSRRGNSLSNNEQFF. In DNA, the CDR3 is TGTGCCAGCAGCCGCAGGGGGAATTCACTCAGCAACAATGAGCAGTTCTTC.

This chain links TRBV7-2 with TRBJ1-5, with 7 bases lining up with TRBD1. In germline, CDR1 is SGHTA, CDR2 FQGNSA. The junction had 7 bases not matched to a gene; V was cut back by 5 bases and J by 6 bases. CDR3 length: 14 residues. For the CDR3, the DNA is TGTGCCAGCAGCCTACAGGGGCAGGGTCAGCCCCAGCATTTT. It is translated as CASSLQGQGQPQHF.

This clonotype showed up just a few times. The chain couples TRBV12-3 or TRBV12-4 to TRBJ1-4; D uncertain. The CDR3 is made up of 14 amino acids. V gave up 2 bases and J gave up 7 bases, with 11 bases separating them. CDR3 DNA sequence: TGTGCCAGCAGTTTATCTAGGGTATCTGAAAAACTGTTTTTT. Its protein is CASSLSRVSEKLFF.